Listed here is a single T cell receptor (beta chain). This CDR3 is 15 amino acids long. V was pared by 2 bases and J by 9 bases, with 12 bases of the junction left unmatched. Per germline, CDR1 SGHNT and CDR2 YYREEE (reference sequence). These data belong to a study of blood T cell repertoires in COVID-19. Sequencing used immunoSEQ multiplex PCR; TCRdb keeps in-frame clones, though not all of them. The sample records roughly 500,000 clones, 89% being singletons. J is TRBJ2-3 and V is TRBV5-4; 7 positions agree with TRBD1. The receptor's source is a man younger than 35 with COVID-19, enrolled during active disease. Material for sequencing was peripheral blood. CDR3: CASSFSGQKMDTQYF. The CDR3 coding sequence is TGTGCCAGCAGCTTTTCGGGACAGAAAATGGACACGCAGTATTTT.